In this sample, the clone carrying this T cell receptor beta chain turned up a few times. Germline CDR1 SEHNR, CDR2 FQNEAQ (reference sequence). Between the trimmed V and J ends, which lost 4 bases and 4 bases, there was a span of 22 bases. CDR3 length: 17 residues. These data come from a study of T-cell memory formation after mild COVID-19. From the 5' RACE reads, TCRdb called clonotypes with MiXCR, one entry per CDR3 protein. The sample records around 510,000 distinct CDR3 sequences, about a fifth being singletons. V and J are TRBV7-9 and TRBJ1-1; D unresolved. This clonotype was obtained from an adult woman who had mild COVID-19 (a few samples of this study predate the infection). Cell type and time point are not known. Input material: PBMCs or a T cell subset sorted from them (not recorded which). CDR3 amino acids: CASSSSLWTLGSTEAFF. The DNA for the CDR3 is TGTGCCAGCAGCTCCTCACTGTGGACTCTCGGCAGCACTGAAGCTTTCTTT. Full variable domain (outside the CDR3, taken from reference TRBV7-9 and TRBJ1-1): DTGVSQNPRHKITKRGQNVTFRCDPISEHNRLYWYRQTLGQGPEFLTYFQNEAQLEKSRLLSDRFSAERPKGSFSTLEIQRTEQGDSAMYLCASSSSLWTLGSTEAFFGQGTRLTVV.